What follows is one TCR beta chain and its context. This sample is drawn from a study of blood T cell repertoires in COVID-19. Study summary: From T cells, B-cell-depleted T cells, or PBMCs came the material, which was cDNA or gDNA.

Repertoires were generated with immunoSEQ multiplex PCR, while TCRdb's copy carries only in-frame clones and drops some. The top ten clones hold 15% to 18% of a sample with approximately 290,000 clones, roughly 80% of them seen once. CDR1 is SGHTA and CDR2 is FQGNSA in the germline V gene. V was trimmed by 4 bases and J by 2 bases, leaving 12 bases between them. This CDR3 has 15 amino acids. The sequenced sample consisted of peripheral blood. This clonotype was obtained from a person aged 65-85 years with COVID-19, enrolled during active disease. This chain connects TRBV7-2 to TRBJ2-1, with no clear D. The CDR3 region has the DNA TGTGCCAGCAGCTCCCTTGGCGGAACCTACAATGAGCAGTTCTTC. Translation: CASSSLGGTYNEQFF.